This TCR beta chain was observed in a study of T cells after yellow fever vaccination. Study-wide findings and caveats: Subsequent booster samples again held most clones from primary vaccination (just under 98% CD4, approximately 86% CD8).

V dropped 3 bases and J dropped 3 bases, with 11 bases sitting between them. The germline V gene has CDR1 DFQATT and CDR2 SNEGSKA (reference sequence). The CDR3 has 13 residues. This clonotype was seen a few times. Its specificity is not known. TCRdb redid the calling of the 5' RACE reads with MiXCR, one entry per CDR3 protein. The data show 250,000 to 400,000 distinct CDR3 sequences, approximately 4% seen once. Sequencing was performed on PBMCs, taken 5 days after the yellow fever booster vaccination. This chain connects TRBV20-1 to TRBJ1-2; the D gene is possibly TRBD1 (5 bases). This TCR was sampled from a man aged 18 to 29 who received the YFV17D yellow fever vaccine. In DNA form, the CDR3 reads TGCAGTGCTAGTTCTCGGGGCTACTATGGCTACACCTTC. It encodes CSASSRGYYGYTF.